This passage covers 14 T cell receptor gamma chains from one sample sequenced in a study of Vδ1+ human thymocytes. Study outcomes and limitations: In the thymus, TRG and TRD repertoires looked highly polyclonal with Gaussian CDR3 lengths.

These receptors have no known antigen. Sequences come from RNA converted to cDNA by reverse transcription. CDR3 amplicons came from multiplex PCR with pooled V-gene forward and constant-region reverse primers. TCRdb re-processed the multiplex PCR reads via CATT. The data show about 22,000 gamma-chain clones, approximately 14% seen once. The sample consisted of Vdelta1+ gamma-delta thymocytes from the thymus. Documented subset: FACS-sorted CD3+ TCRalphabeta- TCRVdelta1+ TCRVdelta2- thymocytes. Receptors originate from a child under two years old who had congenital heart surgery.

With regard to this clone: This CDR3 is also generated by other DNA sequences in the sample. The rearrangement joins TRGV5 to TRGJP2. This CDR3 comprises 15 residues. Germline CDR1 VINAFY, CDR2 YDVSNSKD. Trimming at V came to 3 bases and at J to 1 base, leaving 5 bases not matched to a gene. In nucleotides, the CDR3 is TGTGCCACCTGGGACGGGGGTAGTAGTGATTGGATCAAGACGTTT. Translating gives CATWDGGSSDWIKTF.

This chain links TRGV4 with TRGJ1 or TRGJ2. J lost 3 bases, V lost 0 bases, and 8 bases had no gene match. This CDR3 region has 15 residues. CDR1 is EGSTGY and CDR2 is YDSYTSSV in the germline V gene. CDR3 residues: CATWDGPSIYYKKLF. The CDR3, as DNA: TGTGCCACCTGGGATGGGCCATCCATTTATTATAAGAAACTCTTT.

As to this clone: Different DNA sequences within this sample yield the same CDR3. The chain carries TRGV3 and TRGJ1 or TRGJ2. Germline-derived CDR1 and CDR2 are VTNTFY and YDVSTARD (reference sequence). CDR3 size: 12 residues. V trimming: 0 bases; J trimming: 7 bases; junction bases outside the gene matches: 3. For the CDR3, the DNA is TGTGCCACCTGGGACAGGCTATATAAGAAACTCTTT. It translates to CATWDRLYKKLF.

This clone has a handful of counts. This same CDR3 is encoded by further DNA sequences in the sample. The chain is built from TRGV8 and TRGJ1 or TRGJ2. V shed 0 bases and J 5 bases; nucleotides not matched to a gene: 4. The CDR3 contains 13 residues. Germline lookup yields CDR1 VENAVY and CDR2 YDSYNSRV. This CDR3 reads CATWDRRDYKKLF. CDR3 bases: TGTGCCACCTGGGATAGGCGGGATTATAAGAAACTCTTT.

This clone occurred a few times. The rearrangement links TRGV8 to TRGJ1 or TRGJ2. Germline V gives CDR1 VENAVY, CDR2 YDSYNSRV. V lost 0 bases to trimming and J lost 3 bases; unmatched junction nucleotides: 8. The CDR3 runs 15 residues. The CDR3 sequence is CATWDRGGPYYKKLF. DNA of the CDR3: TGTGCCACCTGGGATAGGGGGGGACCTTATTATAAGAAACTCTTT.

This rearrangement joins TRGV5 to TRGJ1 or TRGJ2. This CDR3 has 15 residues. The germline gives CDR1 VINAFY, CDR2 YDVSNSKD. With 3 bases clipped from V and 7 bases from J, the junction kept 15 bases outside the gene matches. The CDR3 loop reads CATWDPKPPGYKKLF. As DNA, the CDR3 is TGTGCCACCTGGGACCCAAAGCCCCCGGGGTATAAGAAACTCTTT.

V usage is TRGV4 and J usage is TRGJ1 or TRGJ2. Trimming cost V 6 bases and J 10 bases; bases outside gene matches: 6. The CDR3 has 10 amino acids. Germline V gene data show CDR1 as EGSTGY and CDR2 as YDSYTSSV. In nucleotides, the CDR3 is TGTGCCACCTGGAATGCCAAGAAACTCTTT. Translation gives CATWNAKKLF.

The chain recombines TRGV9 with TRGJP1. The CDR3 is made up of 15 amino acids. V lost 2 bases to trimming and J lost 3 bases; unmatched junction nucleotides: 6. Per germline, CDR1 GITISATS and CDR2 ISYDGTV (reference sequence). This CDR3 is CALWEAHSTGWFKIF. The CDR3 region has the DNA TGTGCCTTGTGGGAGGCCCATTCCACTGGTTGGTTCAAGATATTT.

The chain employs TRGV4 and TRGJ1 or TRGJ2. Germline trimming cut 5 bases from V and 6 bases from J; bases unmatched to any gene: 10. This CDR3 region has 13 residues. The V gene's germline CDR1 is EGSTGY and CDR2 YDSYTSSV. The CDR3 DNA sequence: TGTGCCACCTGGGTGACCCGCAGTTATAAGAAACTCTTT. Protein sequence: CATWVTRSYKKLF.

The chain has TRGV4 and TRGJP2. The J segment lost 1 base and the V segment lost 2 bases, leaving 4 bases of the junction unmatched. Germline CDR1 reads EGSTGY; CDR2 reads YDSYTSSV. This CDR3 is built from 15 residues. The chain's CDR3 is CATWDVASSDWIKTF. The CDR3 DNA is TGTGCCACCTGGGATGTAGCTAGTAGTGATTGGATCAAGACGTTT.

The chain employs TRGV9 and TRGJP. Germline assignment: CDR1 GITISATS and CDR2 ISYDGTV (reference sequence). Trimming at V came to 0 bases and at J to 6 bases, leaving 20 bases not matched to a gene. This CDR3 contains 22 residues. The CDR3 sequence is CALWEVRLALWRGELGKKIKVF. CDR3 in DNA: TGTGCCTTGTGGGAGGTGCGGCTTGCCCTTTGGAGGGGAGAGTTGGGCAAAAAAATCAAGGTATTT.

There are a few counts of this clone. The junction does not match germline at one end; this may be a read error. The V gene is TRGV8, the J gene TRGJ1 or TRGJ2. Germline values: CDR1 VENAVY, CDR2 YDSYNSRV. This CDR3 spans 13 amino acids. The CDR3 region has the DNA TGTGCCGCCTGGGATAGGCCGCGGTATAAGAAACTCTTT. This sequence encodes CAAWDRPRYKKLF.

This clone is medium-sized (0.01 to 0.1%) within its sample. This chain joins TRGV4 and TRGJ1 or TRGJ2. Germline assignment: CDR1 EGSTGY and CDR2 YDSYTSSV. V gave up 3 bases and J gave up 10 bases; unmatched junction bases: 0. This CDR3 contains 9 residues. In DNA, the CDR3 is TGTGCCACCTGGGATAAGAAACTCTTT. Encoded protein: CATWDKKLF.

As for this clone: This CDR3 is also generated by other DNA sequences in the sample. The chain links TRGV2 to TRGJP2. The germline V gene encodes CDR1 EGSNGY and CDR2 YDSYNSKV. CDR3 length equals 14 residues. Trimming removed 0 bases from V and 8 bases from J; junction bases left unmatched: 6. DNA of the CDR3: TGTGCCACCTGGGACGGGCTGGGGGATTGGATCAAGACGTTT. It specifies CATWDGLGDWIKTF.